These 30 T cell receptor beta chains were all obtained from the same sample, sequenced in a study of blood T cell repertoires in COVID-19. Using immunoSEQ multiplex PCR, the repertoire was profiled, and TCRdb retains in-frame clones only, with some absent. Of over 200,000 clones in the sample, roughly 88% are singletons; the top ten hold around 1.6%. Sequencing input: peripheral blood. All receptors derive from a man aged 18 to 30 with active or convalescent COVID-19.

V and J are TRBV6-4 and TRBJ1-5, with 9 positions matching TRBD1. This CDR3 spans 15 amino acids. Germline values: CDR1 MRHNA, CDR2 SNTAGT. V was clipped by 6 bases and J by 6 bases; unmatched bases: 9. The CDR3 coding sequence is TGTGCCAGCAGCCCTAAGACAGGGGGAGGTCAGCCCCAGCATTTT. Its protein product is CASSPKTGGGQPQHF.

The rearrangement joins TRBV7-9 to TRBJ2-7; 11 bases map to TRBD2. Germline CDR1 SEHNR, CDR2 FQNEAQ (reference sequence). The V gene end was trimmed by 3 bases and the J gene end by 5 bases; junction bases not matched to a gene: 12. The CDR3 loop spans 17 amino acids. Here the CDR3 DNA reads TGTGCCAGCAGCTTGGGGACTAGCGGACCTTTCGGGGACGAGCAGTACTTC. Its protein is CASSLGTSGPFGDEQYF.

The rearrangement uses TRBV28 and TRBJ1-6; D not resolved. Germline V gives CDR1 MDHEN, CDR2 SYDVKM. Trimming took 3 bases from V and 10 from J, leaving 13 bases between them. The CDR3 length is 14 residues. In nucleotides, the CDR3 is TGTGCCAGCAGTTTCGCCGGCAGGTCGTCACCCCTCCACTTT. Translated: CASSFAGRSSPLHF.

The chain recombines TRBV30 with TRBJ2-1; 8 bases are shared with TRBD2. Germline CDR1 and CDR2: GTSNPN and SVGIG (reference sequence). This CDR3 has 15 residues. V lost 0 bases to trimming and J lost 3 bases; unmatched junction nucleotides: 4. The CDR3 here is CAWSVFGGGYNEQFF. Written as DNA, the CDR3 is TGTGCCTGGAGTGTATTCGGGGGGGGCTACAATGAGCAGTTCTTC.

The V call is TRBV29-1, the J call TRBJ1-2, with 7 bases lining up with TRBD1. Losses at the gene ends were 2 bases for V and 7 bases for J; bases not matched to a gene: 1. The germline CDR1 and CDR2 sequences are SQVTM and ANQGSEA. This CDR3 comprises 11 residues. As DNA, the CDR3 is TGCAGCGTTGAACAGGGGGGTGGCTACACCTTC. Protein product: CSVEQGGGYTF.

This clone has just a few counts. The chain couples TRBV6-4 to TRBJ2-1; 10 bases map to TRBD1. V dropped 4 bases and J dropped 9; count of bases not matched to a gene: 6. The CDR3 runs to 14 residues. Germline assignment: CDR1 MRHNA and CDR2 SNTAGT. DNA of the CDR3: TGTGCCAGCAGTGTTGGGGACAGGGGTGCTGAGCAGTTCTTC. Translating gives CASSVGDRGAEQFF.

This chain uses TRBV12-2 with TRBJ2-7; the DNA was not used to check the table's D call, TRBD2. TRBV12-2 is a pseudogene locus. The CDR3 is made up of 19 amino acids. For the CDR3, the DNA is TGTGCAAGTCGCTTAGCGTCCCCTTTTCTAATAGCGGAAGAAAGCGAGCAGTACTTC. It encodes CASRLASPFLIAEESEQYF.

This chain joins TRBV19 and TRBJ2-2; unclear D gene. CDR3 size: 12 residues. Germline lookup yields CDR1 LNHDA and CDR2 SQIVND (reference sequence). Between the trimmed V and J ends, which lost 5 bases and 4 bases, there was a span of 5 bases. The CDR3 DNA reads TGTGCCAGTAGTCCGGGCACCGGGGAGCTGTTTTTT. This codes for CASSPGTGELFF.

The chain recombines TRBV7-9 with TRBJ1-4; D ambiguous. V was clipped by 3 bases and J by 2 bases, with 10 bases between them. Germline V gene sequence: CDR1 SEHNR, CDR2 FQNEAQ (reference sequence). The CDR3 is made up of 15 amino acids. This CDR3 reads CASSLEGGTNEKLFF. As DNA, the CDR3 is TGTGCCAGCAGCTTGGAGGGTGGGACTAATGAAAAACTGTTTTTT.

CDR3 sequence (DNA): TGTGCCTGGAGTGCCGAAGATCGGGGGAACTATGGCTACACCTTC. Translation gives CAWSAEDRGNYGYTF. The chain uses TRBV30 and TRBJ1-2; D possibly corresponds to TRBD1 (5 bases). There are 15 residues in the CDR3. CDR1 is GTSNPN, CDR2 SVGIG, per germline (reference sequence). The V and J ends lost 1 base and 2 bases respectively, with 14 bases between them.

The chain carries TRBV28 and TRBJ2-7; 8 bases fit TRBD2. This CDR3 is built from 15 residues. Germline V CDR1 and CDR2: MDHEN, SYDVKM. Unmatched junction bases numbered 14, after V lost 8 bases and J lost 5 bases. As DNA, the CDR3 is TGTGCCAGCTTCGAAACCGGGACTAGGAAGGACGAGCAGTACTTC. It translates to CASFETGTRKDEQYF.

In DNA, the CDR3 is TGTGCCAGTAGTATCTTGGCTAGCGGGGCTGGGACGGATGAGCAGTTCTTC. Translation: CASSILASGAGTDEQFF. The chain combines TRBV19 with TRBJ2-1; TRBD2 aligns across 9 bases. Germline trimming cut 3 bases from V and 8 bases from J; bases unmatched to any gene: 14. Per germline, CDR1 LNHDA and CDR2 SQIVND (reference sequence). The CDR3 length is 17 residues.

The chain links TRBV11-2 to TRBJ1-2; maybe TRBD1 (5 bases). The V and J ends lost 1 base and 2 bases respectively, with 11 bases between them. Looked up from germline, CDR1 is SGHAT and CDR2 is FQNNGV. The CDR3 consists of 15 residues. CDR3 loop: CASSLGAGLNYGYTF. CDR3 DNA sequence: TGTGCCAGCAGCTTAGGAGCAGGGCTAAACTATGGCTACACCTTC.

The chain carries TRBV4-2 and TRBJ2-7, with 9 bases fitting TRBD1. The CDR3 spans 17 residues. Unmatched junction bases numbered 7, after V lost 0 bases and J lost 1 base. Per germline, CDR1 LGHNA and CDR2 YNFKEQ. Written as DNA, the CDR3 is TGTGCCAGCAGCCAAGATCCACCCGGACAGGGGTCCTACGAGCAGTACTTC. Translated: CASSQDPPGQGSYEQYF.

The rearrangement uses TRBV19 and TRBJ1-4; a possible D gene is TRBD1 (5 bases). The CDR3 is 16 residues long. Per germline, CDR1 LNHDA and CDR2 SQIVND (reference sequence). V was shortened by 2 bases and J by 0 bases, with 10 bases between the two germline ends. CDR3 sequence reads: CASSIRQSATNEKLFF. CDR3 coding DNA: TGTGCCAGTAGTATAAGACAGTCTGCAACTAATGAAAAACTGTTTTTT.

J is TRBJ2-7 and V is TRBV28; TRBD1 is a possible D gene (5 bases). The germline CDR1 and CDR2 sequences are MDHEN and SYDVKM. The CDR3 has 15 amino acids. The V end was cut by 6 bases, the J end by 2 bases, with 17 bases between. In DNA, the CDR3 is TGTGCCAGCAGCCACCTCCCGCAGGGCGCCTACGAGCAGTACTTC. This codes for CASSHLPQGAYEQYF. The full variable domain, with the rest looked up from reference TRBV28 and TRBJ2-7, is DVKVTQSSRYLVKRTGEKVFLECVQDMDHENMFWYRQDPGLGLRLIYFSYDVKMKEKGDIPEGYSVSREKKERFSLILESASTNQTSMYLCASSHLPQGAYEQYFGPGTRLTVT.

The rearrangement joins TRBV30 to TRBJ2-5; 7 bases map to TRBD2. This CDR3 has 11 amino acids. CDR1 GTSNPN and CDR2 SVGIG come from the germline V gene (reference sequence). V lost 3 bases to trimming and J lost 5 bases; unmatched junction nucleotides: 0. The CDR3 loop is CAWSGRETQYF. Written as DNA, the CDR3 is TGTGCCTGGAGCGGGAGGGAGACCCAGTACTTC.

This clone was seen at least ten times. This chain uses TRBV2 with TRBJ1-2, with D maybe TRBD1 (6 bases). V gave up 10 bases and J gave up 7 bases, with 19 bases separating them. Per the germline V gene, CDR1 is SNHLY and CDR2 is FYNNEI. The CDR3 runs to 13 residues. The DNA for the CDR3 is TGTGCCACACAAGGGAACAGGGAAGGTGGCTACACCTTC. Amino acids: CATQGNREGGYTF. Full variable domain (missing parts from reference TRBV2 and TRBJ1-2): EPEVTQTPSHQVTQMGQEVILRCVPISNHLYFYWYRQILGQKVEFLVSFYNNEISEKSEIFDDQFSVERPDGSNFTLKIRSTKLEDSAMYFCATQGNREGGYTFGSGTRLTVV.

The rearrangement joins TRBV19 to TRBJ1-5, with D possibly TRBD1 on 5 matching bases. The ends were cut back, 3 bases at V and 9 bases at J, with 18 bases in the middle. This CDR3 is built from 15 residues. In germline, CDR1 is LNHDA, CDR2 SQIVND (reference sequence). The CDR3 DNA reads as TGTGCCAGTAGTATGAGGGGTGGGGGGTTGCGGCCCCAGCATTTT. Protein product: CASSMRGGGLRPQHF.

This clone appeared many times. The chain recombines TRBV7-7 with TRBJ2-5; D remains unclear. Trimming stripped 5 bases from V and 1 base from J, with 14 bases between. The V gene's germline CDR1 is SSHAT and CDR2 FNYEAQ (reference sequence). The CDR3 has 15 amino acids. The CDR3 loop reads CASSPGRTVQETQYF. The DNA for the CDR3 is TGTGCCAGCAGCCCCGGTCGTACAGTCCAAGAGACCCAGTACTTC.

This rearrangement joins TRBV30 to TRBJ1-2; perhaps TRBD1 as D (5 bases). The ends were cut back, 5 bases at V and 4 bases at J, with 11 bases in the middle. This CDR3 spans 12 amino acids. CDR1 and CDR2 (germline): GTSNPN, SVGIG (reference sequence). CDR3 sequence (DNA): TGTGCCTGGGCGGGACTGTCCTATGGCTACACCTTC. This gives the protein CAWAGLSYGYTF.

The CDR3 bases are TGTGCCACCAGTGGGGCAGGCGTGGGTCAGCCCCAGCATTTT. Translated, it gives CATSGAGVGQPQHF. This sequence joins TRBV24-1 and TRBJ1-5, with unresolved D. Germline CDR1 reads KGHDR; CDR2 reads SFDVKD. The CDR3 is made up of 14 amino acids. V shed 5 bases and J shed 6 bases, with 13 bases lying between them.

This chain connects TRBV4-3 to TRBJ2-1; TRBD2 matches at 11 bases. With 0 bases clipped from V and 6 bases from J, the junction kept 10 bases outside the gene matches. Germline V gene data show CDR1 as LGHNA and CDR2 as YSLEER. There are 18 residues in the CDR3. CDR3 bases: TGCGCCAGCAGCCAAGATCCGCTAGCGGGAGGCTGGGGCAATGAGCAGTTCTTC. Protein sequence: CASSQDPLAGGWGNEQFF.

This clone was seen only a few times. The chain combines TRBV12-3 or TRBV12-4 with TRBJ2-3, with no clear D. CDR3 length equals 11 residues. Trimming left V 4 bases short and J 3 bases short, with 2 bases between. The CDR3 DNA sequence: TGTGCCAGCAGTTCGACAGATACGCAGTATTTT. Translating it yields CASSSTDTQYF.

The chain is built from TRBV18 and TRBJ2-1; tentatively, D is TRBD2 (6 bases). Germline V CDR1 and CDR2: KGHSH, LQKENI. The V gene lost 6 bases and the J gene lost 11 bases, with 26 bases spanning the gap. The CDR3 covers 16 residues. CDR3 residues: CASSGRSPDRTMKQFF. The CDR3, as DNA: TGTGCCAGCTCCGGGAGATCGCCCGACAGAACAATGAAGCAGTTCTTC.

V gene TRBV27 combines with J gene TRBJ2-7, with D possibly being TRBD2 (5 bases). V lost 2 bases to trimming and J lost 2 bases, with 10 bases between them. The CDR3 loop spans 14 amino acids. Germline CDR1 and CDR2: MNHEY and SMNVEV (reference sequence). CDR3 protein: CASSLTEATYEQYF. DNA of the CDR3: TGTGCCAGCAGTTTAACGGAGGCCACCTACGAGCAGTACTTC.

The rearrangement uses TRBV2 and TRBJ2-3; 15 bases map to TRBD2. The V segment lost 9 bases and the J segment 7 bases; nucleotides outside the gene matches: 8. The CDR3 consists of 15 residues. The germline gives CDR1 SNHLY, CDR2 FYNNEI. The CDR3 bases are TGTGCCAGGACACGGGGGACTAGCGGGAGGAATACGCAGTATTTT. It specifies CARTRGTSGRNTQYF.

The chain couples TRBV25-1 to TRBJ1-2; 8 positions agree with TRBD1. The germline CDR1 and CDR2 sequences are MGHDK and SYGVNS. The CDR3 loop spans 15 amino acids. The junction had 6 bases not matched to a gene; V was cut back by 2 bases and J by 4 bases. CDR3 nucleotide sequence: TGTGCCAGCAGTGAAAACAGGGGGGCCGCCTATGGCTACACCTTC. Residues: CASSENRGAAYGYTF.

The chain couples TRBV7-2 to TRBJ1-2; 7 positions match TRBD1. CDR3 length: 15 amino acids. Germline V lookup: CDR1 SGHTA, CDR2 FQGNSA. Losses at the gene ends were 5 bases for V and 0 bases for J; bases not matched to a gene: 6. The CDR3 DNA reads TGTGCCAGCAGCCGCAACAGGGGATCTAACTATGGCTACACCTTC. It specifies CASSRNRGSNYGYTF.

The V call is TRBV28, the J call TRBJ2-6, with 10 bases lining up with TRBD1. The CDR3 has 19 amino acids. Trimming at V came to 7 bases and at J to 0 bases, leaving 12 bases not matched to a gene. Germline lookup yields CDR1 MDHEN and CDR2 SYDVKM. The DNA of the CDR3 is TGTGCCAGCACCCCCTACACCGGGACAGGGGCCTCTGGGGCCAACGTCCTGACTTTC. It specifies CASTPYTGTGASGANVLTF. Combining the CDR3 with reference TRBV28 and TRBJ2-6 gives the whole variable domain DVKVTQSSRYLVKRTGEKVFLECVQDMDHENMFWYRQDPGLGLRLIYFSYDVKMKEKGDIPEGYSVSREKKERFSLILESASTNQTSMYLCASTPYTGTGASGANVLTFGAGSRLTVL.